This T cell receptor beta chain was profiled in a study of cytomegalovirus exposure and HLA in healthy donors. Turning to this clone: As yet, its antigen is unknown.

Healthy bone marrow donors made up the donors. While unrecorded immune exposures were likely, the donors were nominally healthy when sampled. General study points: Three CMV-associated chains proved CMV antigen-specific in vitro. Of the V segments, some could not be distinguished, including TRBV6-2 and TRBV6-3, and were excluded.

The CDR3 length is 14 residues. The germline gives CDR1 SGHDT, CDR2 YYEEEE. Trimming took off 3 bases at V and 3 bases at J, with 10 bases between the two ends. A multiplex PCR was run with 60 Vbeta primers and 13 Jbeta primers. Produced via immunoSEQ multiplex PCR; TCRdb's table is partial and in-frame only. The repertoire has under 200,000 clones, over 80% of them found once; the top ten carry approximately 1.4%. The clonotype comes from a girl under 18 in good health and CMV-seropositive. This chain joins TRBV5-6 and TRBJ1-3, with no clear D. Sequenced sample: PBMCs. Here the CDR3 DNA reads TGTGCCAGCAGCTGGGTGGGCTATGGAAACACCATATATTTT. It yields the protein CASSWVGYGNTIYF. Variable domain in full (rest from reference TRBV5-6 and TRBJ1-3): DAGVTQSPTHLIKTRGQQVTLRCSPKSGHDTVSWYQQALGQGPQFIFQYYEEEERQRGNFPDRFSGHQFPNYSSELNVNALLLGDSALYLCASSWVGYGNTIYFGEGSWLTVV.